Each of the 5 T cell receptor beta chains below was sequenced from the same sample in a study of cytomegalovirus exposure and HLA in healthy donors. A multiplex PCR was run with 60 Vbeta primers and 13 Jbeta primers. The data were produced by immunoSEQ multiplex PCR, yet TCRdb's version contains in-frame clones alone and is incomplete. Among 130,000 or so clones listed, just over 65% were seen once. Sequenced material: PBMCs. These receptors all come from a woman aged 55-75 years in good health and CMV-seronegative.

The rearrangement uses TRBV6-1 and TRBJ2-5; D ambiguous. The CDR3 is 13 amino acids. Per the germline V gene, CDR1 is MNHNS and CDR2 is SASEGT. V lost 4 bases to trimming and J lost 1 base, with 7 bases between them. The CDR3 DNA reads as TGTGCCAGCAGTGGCTACAGCCAAGAGACCCAGTACTTC. Its translation is CASSGYSQETQYF.

The rearrangement uses TRBV6-1 and TRBJ1-1, with 7 bases identical to TRBD1. CDR3 length: 14 residues. CDR1 and CDR2 (germline): MNHNS, SASEGT. V trimming: 4 bases; J trimming: 1 base; junction bases outside the gene matches: 3. The CDR3 here is CASSADRQNTEAFF. CDR3 DNA: TGTGCCAGCAGTGCGGACAGGCAGAACACTGAAGCTTTCTTT.

This clone turned up a few times. The chain is built from TRBV7-2 and TRBJ2-1; 8 bases agree with TRBD2. Germline CDR1 reads SGHTA; CDR2 reads FQGNSA. This CDR3 has 16 residues. The V segment lost 0 bases and the J segment 2 bases; nucleotides outside the gene matches: 3. CDR3 in amino acids: CASSLALAGTYNEQFF. DNA of the CDR3: TGTGCCAGCAGCTTAGCTCTAGCGGGTACCTACAATGAGCAGTTCTTC.

The gene calls are TRBV5-6 and TRBJ2-1; 11 positions agree with TRBD1. This CDR3 has 13 residues. Per germline, CDR1 SGHDT and CDR2 YYEEEE. The V segment lost 7 bases and the J segment 5 bases; nucleotides outside the gene matches: 2. CDR3 DNA: TGTGCCAGCGGACAGGGGGCAAACAATGAGCAGTTCTTC. Residues: CASGQGANNEQFF.

This clone was counted only a few times. The chain combines TRBV7-2 with TRBJ2-2, with 15 bases identical to TRBD2. Germline V gene lookup returns CDR1 SGHTA and CDR2 FQGNSA. V lost 4 bases to trimming and J lost 5 bases; unmatched junction nucleotides: 2. This CDR3 comprises 16 residues. In nucleotides, the CDR3 is TGTGCCAGCAGCTCGGGACTAGCGGGAGGTACCGGGGAGCTGTTTTTT. Residues: CASSSGLAGGTGELFF.